This T cell receptor beta chain was retrieved from a study of T-cell memory formation after mild COVID-19. Study-wide results and caveats: Chiefly within CM and EM were the contracting CD4+ clones; CD8+ ones were within EMRA. Clones that contracted from day 15 to 85 were balanced CD4/CD8, while later expanders leaned CD4+. Clonal second-wave expansions that peaked on day 37 had unconfirmed SARS-CoV-2 specificity. Some responding clones appeared in pre-infection memory, suggesting cross-reactive memory joined.

This clonotype was observed many times. Its target is unknown. Germline V lookup: CDR1 SGHRS, CDR2 YFSETQ. The ends were cut back, 2 bases at V and 6 bases at J, with 11 bases in the middle. CDR3 size: 13 residues. TCRdb re-derived calls from the 5' RACE reads in MiXCR, one entry per CDR3 protein. This sample yields tens of thousands of distinct CDR3 sequences, of which 6.1% are seen a single time; under 0.9% belongs to the top ten. The chain joins TRBV5-1 to TRBJ1-2; perhaps TRBD1 as D (5 bases). This clonotype was sampled from an adult who had mild COVID-19 (a few samples of this study predate the infection). Cell type and time point are not known. The sample taken for sequencing was PBMCs or a T cell subset sorted from them (not recorded which). The CDR3 reads CASSLAGSHGYTF. The CDR3 nucleotides read TGCGCCAGCAGCTTAGCAGGGAGCCATGGCTACACCTTC.